The source of this T cell receptor (beta chain) is a study of blood T cell repertoires in COVID-19. Study at large: The United States, Italy and Spain were the sources of the acute and convalescent COVID-19 samples. PBMCs, B-cell-depleted T cells, or T cells provided the cDNA or gDNA that made up the material.

Under the authors' procedure: By means of reference gene primer amplification, nucleated cell counts were estimated. TCRdb's copy holds only in-frame clones and misses some; the assay was immunoSEQ multiplex PCR. V, J and clone size are those of that table, while D and trimming were read from the DNA. The sample records about 210,000 clones, approximately 78% being singletons. In Seattle, patients joined the study during active infection and were tracked longitudinally. Germline-derived CDR1 and CDR2 are MDHEN and SYDVKM. The CDR3 has 13 amino acids. Losses at the gene ends were 4 bases for V and 8 bases for J; bases not matched to a gene: 6.

Sequenced sample: peripheral blood. The clonotype comes from an older woman with COVID-19, enrolled during active disease. The chain couples TRBV28 to TRBJ1-2; 8 nucleotides agree with TRBD1. The chain's CDR3 is CASSSRQGLGYTF. CDR3 DNA: TGTGCCAGCAGTTCACGACAGGGGCTAGGCTACACCTTC.